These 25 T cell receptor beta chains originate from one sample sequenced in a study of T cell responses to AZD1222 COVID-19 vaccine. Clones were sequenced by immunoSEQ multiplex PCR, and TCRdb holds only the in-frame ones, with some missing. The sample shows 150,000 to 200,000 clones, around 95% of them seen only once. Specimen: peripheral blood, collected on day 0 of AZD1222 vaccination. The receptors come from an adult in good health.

CDR3 nucleotide sequence: TGCGCCAGCAGTCGGGGCAAGGGGACTAGCGATTACAATGAGCAGTTCTTC. Residues: CASSRGKGTSDYNEQFF. This sequence joins TRBV23-1 and TRBJ2-1, with TRBD2 identical over 10 bases. TRBV23-1 is an ORF for which the function is uncertain. Trimming at V came to 4 bases and at J to 4 bases, leaving 10 bases not matched to a gene. This CDR3 is 17 amino acids long.

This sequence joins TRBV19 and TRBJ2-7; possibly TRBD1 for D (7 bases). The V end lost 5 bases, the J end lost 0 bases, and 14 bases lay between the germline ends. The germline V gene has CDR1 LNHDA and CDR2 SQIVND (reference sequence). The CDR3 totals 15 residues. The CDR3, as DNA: TGTGCCAGTAGTTTTGCGGGACAGAGCTCCTACGAGCAGTACTTC. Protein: CASSFAGQSSYEQYF.

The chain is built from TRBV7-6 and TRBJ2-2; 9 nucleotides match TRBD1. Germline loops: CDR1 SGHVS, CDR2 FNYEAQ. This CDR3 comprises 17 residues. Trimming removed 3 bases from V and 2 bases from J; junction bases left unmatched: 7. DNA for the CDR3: TGTGCCAGCAGCTTTGAGAAGGGACAGGGTAACACCGGGGAGCTGTTTTTT. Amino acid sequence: CASSFEKGQGNTGELFF.

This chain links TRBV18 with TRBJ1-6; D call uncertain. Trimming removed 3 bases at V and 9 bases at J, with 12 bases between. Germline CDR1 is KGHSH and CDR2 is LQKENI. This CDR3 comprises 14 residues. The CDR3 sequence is CASSPSEASSPLHF. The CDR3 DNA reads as TGTGCCAGCTCACCGTCGGAGGCGAGTTCACCCCTCCACTTT.

The CDR3 DNA follows: TGTGCCAGCAGCCTATCAGGAAATCAGCCCCAGCATTTT. Amino acid sequence: CASSLSGNQPQHF. The chain carries TRBV11-2 and TRBJ1-5; D is ambiguous. The CDR3 is 13 residues long. The V end lost 5 bases, the J end lost 4 bases, and 9 bases lay between the germline ends. Germline V gene sequence: CDR1 SGHAT, CDR2 FQNNGV. Full variable domain (remainder filled in from reference TRBV11-2 and TRBJ1-5): EAGVAQSPRYKIIEKRQSVAFWCNPISGHATLYWYQQILGQGPKLLIQFQNNGVVDDSQLPKDRFSAERLKGVDSTLKIQPAKLEDSAVYLCASSLSGNQPQHFGDGTRLSIL.

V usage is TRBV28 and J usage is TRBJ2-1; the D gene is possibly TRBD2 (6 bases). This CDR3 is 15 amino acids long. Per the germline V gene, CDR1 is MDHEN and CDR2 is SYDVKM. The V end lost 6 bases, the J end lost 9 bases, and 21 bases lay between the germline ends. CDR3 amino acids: CASSPTRGRWGEQFF. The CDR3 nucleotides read TGTGCCAGCAGCCCTACTAGAGGGAGGTGGGGTGAGCAGTTCTTC.

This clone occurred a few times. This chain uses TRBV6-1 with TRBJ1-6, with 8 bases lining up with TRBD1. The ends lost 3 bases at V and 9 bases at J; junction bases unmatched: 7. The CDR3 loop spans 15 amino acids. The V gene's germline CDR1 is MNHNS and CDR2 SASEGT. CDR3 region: CASSDRQGYSSPLHF. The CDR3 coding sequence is TGTGCCAGCAGTGACCGACAGGGGTACTCTTCACCCCTCCACTTT.

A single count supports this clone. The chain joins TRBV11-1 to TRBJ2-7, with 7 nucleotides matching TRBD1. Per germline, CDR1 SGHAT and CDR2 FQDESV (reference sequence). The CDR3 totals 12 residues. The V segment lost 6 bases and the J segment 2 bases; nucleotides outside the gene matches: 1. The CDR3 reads CASRGQTYEQYF. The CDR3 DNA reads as TGTGCCAGCAGGGGACAGACCTACGAGCAGTACTTC.

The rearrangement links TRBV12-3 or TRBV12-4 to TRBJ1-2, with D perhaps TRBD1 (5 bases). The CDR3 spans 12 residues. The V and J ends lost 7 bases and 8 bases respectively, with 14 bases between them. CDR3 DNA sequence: TGTGCCAGCACCCTGGGGAGGGGCGGCTACACCTTC. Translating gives CASTLGRGGYTF.

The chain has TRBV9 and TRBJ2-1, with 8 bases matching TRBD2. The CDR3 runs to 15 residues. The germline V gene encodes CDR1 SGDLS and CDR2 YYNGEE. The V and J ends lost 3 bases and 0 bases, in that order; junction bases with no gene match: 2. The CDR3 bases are TGTGCCAGCAGCGCCGGGACTAGCTCCTACAATGAGCAGTTCTTC. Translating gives CASSAGTSSYNEQFF.

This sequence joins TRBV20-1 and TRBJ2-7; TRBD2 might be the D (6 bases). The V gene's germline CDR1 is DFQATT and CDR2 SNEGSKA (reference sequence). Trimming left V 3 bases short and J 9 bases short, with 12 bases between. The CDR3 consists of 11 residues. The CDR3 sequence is CSASWGDGQYF. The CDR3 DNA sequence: TGCAGTGCTAGTTGGGGGGACGGGCAGTACTTC.

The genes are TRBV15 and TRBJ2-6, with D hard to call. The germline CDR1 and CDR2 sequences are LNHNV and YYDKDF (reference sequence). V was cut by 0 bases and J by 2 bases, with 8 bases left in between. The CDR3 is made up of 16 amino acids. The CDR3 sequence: CATSRDRAAGANVLTF. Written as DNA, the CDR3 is TGTGCCACCAGCAGAGATAGGGCAGCTGGGGCCAACGTCCTGACTTTC. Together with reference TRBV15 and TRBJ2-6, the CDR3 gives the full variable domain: DAMVIQNPRYQVTQFGKPVTLSCSQTLNHNVMYWYQQKSSQAPKLLFHYYDKDFNNEADTPDNFQSRRPNTSFCFLDIRSPGLGDTAMYLCATSRDRAAGANVLTFGAGSRLTVL.

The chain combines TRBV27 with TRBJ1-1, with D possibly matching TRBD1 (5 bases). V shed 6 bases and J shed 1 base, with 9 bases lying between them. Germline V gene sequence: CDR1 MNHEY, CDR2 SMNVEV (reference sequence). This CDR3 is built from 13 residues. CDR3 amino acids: CASSSGGNTEAFF. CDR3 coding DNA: TGTGCCAGCAGCTCTGGGGGGAACACTGAAGCTTTCTTT.

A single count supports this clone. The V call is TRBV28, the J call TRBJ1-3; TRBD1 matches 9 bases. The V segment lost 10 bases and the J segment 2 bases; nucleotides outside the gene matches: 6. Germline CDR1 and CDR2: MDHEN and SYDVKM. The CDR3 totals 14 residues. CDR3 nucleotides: TGTGCCACCGGACAGGGGAACCCTGGAAACACCATATATTTT. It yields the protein CATGQGNPGNTIYF.

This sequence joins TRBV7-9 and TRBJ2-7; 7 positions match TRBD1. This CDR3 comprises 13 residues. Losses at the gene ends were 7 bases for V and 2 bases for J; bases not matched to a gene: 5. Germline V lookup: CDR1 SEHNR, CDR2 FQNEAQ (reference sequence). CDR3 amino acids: CASTGTVPYEQYF. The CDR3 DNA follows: TGTGCCAGCACCGGGACAGTGCCCTACGAGCAGTACTTC.

This chain's CDR3 is CASSPDGKTAFYGYTF. The CDR3 DNA reads TGTGCCAGCAGCCCCGACGGGAAGACCGCTTTCTATGGCTACACCTTC. The chain links TRBV7-2 to TRBJ1-2; D call uncertain. CDR3 size: 16 residues. Germline loops: CDR1 SGHTA, CDR2 FQGNSA. Trimming left V 5 bases short and J 4 bases short, with 20 bases between. Using reference TRBV7-2 and TRBJ1-2 for the parts outside the CDR3, the full variable domain is GAGVSQSPSNKVTEKGKDVELRCDPISGHTALYWYRQSLGQGLEFLIYFQGNSAPDKSGLPSDRFSAERTGGSVSTLTIQRTQQEDSAVYLCASSPDGKTAFYGYTFGSGTRLTVV.

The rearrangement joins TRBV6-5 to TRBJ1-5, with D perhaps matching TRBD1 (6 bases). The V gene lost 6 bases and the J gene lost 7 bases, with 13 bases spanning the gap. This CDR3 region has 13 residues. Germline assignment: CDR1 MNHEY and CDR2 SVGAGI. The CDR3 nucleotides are TGTGCCAGCAGGACAGGCTCCAACCAGCCCCAGCATTTT. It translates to CASRTGSNQPQHF.

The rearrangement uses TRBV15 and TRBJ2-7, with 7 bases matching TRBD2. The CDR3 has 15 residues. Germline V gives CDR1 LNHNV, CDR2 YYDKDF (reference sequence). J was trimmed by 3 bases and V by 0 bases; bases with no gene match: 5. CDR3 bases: TGTGCCACCAGCAGAGATCTGGGAGGGGACTACGAGCAGTACTTC. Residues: CATSRDLGGDYEQYF.

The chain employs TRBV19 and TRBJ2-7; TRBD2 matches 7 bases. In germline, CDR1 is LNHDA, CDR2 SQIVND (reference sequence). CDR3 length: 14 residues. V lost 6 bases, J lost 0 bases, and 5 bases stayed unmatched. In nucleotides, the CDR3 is TGTGCCAGTAGCATGGGAGGGAGCTCCTACGAGCAGTACTTC. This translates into CASSMGGSSYEQYF.

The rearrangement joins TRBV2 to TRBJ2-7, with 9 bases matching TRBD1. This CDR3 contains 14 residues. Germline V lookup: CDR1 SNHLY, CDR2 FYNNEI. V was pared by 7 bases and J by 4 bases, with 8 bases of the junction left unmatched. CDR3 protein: CASTLDRGRYEQYF. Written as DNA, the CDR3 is TGTGCCAGCACCCTGGACAGGGGTCGATACGAGCAGTACTTC.

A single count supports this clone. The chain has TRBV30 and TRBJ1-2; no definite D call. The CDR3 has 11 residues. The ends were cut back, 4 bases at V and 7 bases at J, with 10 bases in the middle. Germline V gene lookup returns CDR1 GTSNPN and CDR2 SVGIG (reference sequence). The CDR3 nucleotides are TGTGCCTGGACCCACGGGGTTGGCTACACCTTC. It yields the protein CAWTHGVGYTF.

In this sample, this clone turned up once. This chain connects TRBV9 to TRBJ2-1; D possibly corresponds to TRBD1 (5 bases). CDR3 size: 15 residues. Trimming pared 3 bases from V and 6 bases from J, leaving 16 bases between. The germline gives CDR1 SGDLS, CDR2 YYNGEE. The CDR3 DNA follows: TGTGCCAGCAGCGCTGGGGCTGGGCTAGTCAATGAGCAGTTCTTC. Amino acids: CASSAGAGLVNEQFF.

The CDR3 DNA reads as TGCGCCAGCAGCCAAGTTGTTGCAGGCGCGAACACCGGGGAGCTGTTTTTT. Its protein product is CASSQVVAGANTGELFF. The chain joins TRBV4-1 to TRBJ2-2; D gene unclear. Deletions cut 1 base from V and 0 bases from J, with 12 bases between. Germline CDR1 is MGHRA and CDR2 is YSYEKL. This CDR3 is 17 amino acids long.

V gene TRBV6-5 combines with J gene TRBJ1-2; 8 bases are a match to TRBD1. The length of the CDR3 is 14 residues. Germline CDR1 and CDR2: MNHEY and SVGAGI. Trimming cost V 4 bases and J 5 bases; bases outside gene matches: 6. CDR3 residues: CASSLGQGLYGYTF. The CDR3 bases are TGTGCCAGCAGTTTAGGACAGGGTCTGTATGGCTACACCTTC.

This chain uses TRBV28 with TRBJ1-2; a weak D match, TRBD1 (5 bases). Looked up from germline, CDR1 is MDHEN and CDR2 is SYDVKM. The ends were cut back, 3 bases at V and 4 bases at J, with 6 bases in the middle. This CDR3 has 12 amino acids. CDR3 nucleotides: TGTGCCAGCAGTTTGGGGGGCTATGGCTACACCTTC. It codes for CASSLGGYGYTF.